The text below deals with one TCR beta chain. This clone's antigen is unknown. No base quality information exists; no much larger clone differs at one position. The data were obtained in a study of blood T cells in healthy people across ages (dated by TCRdb to between 2015 and 2017). Regarding the complete study: In model experiments, roughly one uniquely barcoded TCR beta cDNA molecule per two T cells was captured by template switching. Four age groups were formed from the donors: young (average around 15 years), middle-aged (approximately 42), aged (approximately 60) and long-lived (roughly 88). Two additional independent replicas of 1 million unique cDNA reads from the same blood draw were analyzed for two donors (one aged 18 to 29 and one aged 80 or older). To track age-related changes in TCR beta repertoire diversity, the study relied on deep sequencing normalized with unique cDNA molecular identifiers. To avoid experimental bias, donors of different ages were spread randomly across the sequencing lanes.

General findings and caveats noted by the study authors: Estimates of total diversity based on one million sequenced T cells were regarded as lower bounds and as underestimates. Compared with the aged group, the long-lived group had more naive CD4+ T cells, fewer expanded clones and increased TCR diversity, suggesting age selection. Because profiling used bulk unsorted PBMCs, naive and antigen-experienced compartments could not be compared conclusively. As age increased, observed TCR beta diversity per million T cells dropped in a roughly linear way, and a significant reduction was already evident by age about 36. There was a strong correlation between observed TCR beta diversity and the percentage of naive T cells measured by flow cytometry. Donor CMV infection status was unknown, potentially confounding age-related changes in expanded clonotypes.

Systemically healthy Caucasian individuals from Russia, roughly 40 in total and aged about 6 to 95 years, were included as donors. Around 10 milliliters of peripheral blood were drawn from each donor into EDTA-treated Vacutainer tubes. Ficoll-Paque density-gradient centrifugation was used to isolate PBMCs, with at least 7 million per sample. Trizol reagent was used to extract total RNA from PBMCs, with at least 5 micrograms per sample. For every donor, an aliquot of PBMCs went through flow cytometry to measure the percentages of naive CD45RAhigh/CD27high T cells. The receptor library was made with 5' RACE. TCRdb names Illumina HiSeq 2500 as the instrument used. A second about 7 to 12 cycle PCR used a sample-barcoded 5' primer and a J-beta primer mix. A template-switch 5' adaptor carrying 12 random nucleotides introduced a unique molecular identifier onto each TCR beta cDNA molecule. Each sample yielded at least 2.5 million CDR3-containing paired-end reads. All of the RNA was converted into first-strand cDNA using the Mint cDNA synthesis kit, with a TRBC-specific oligonucleotide serving as the primer. Following uracil-DNA glycosylase treatment, all cDNA underwent a first 18-cycle PCR with the universal primers M1SS and BC2_uni_R. Under the source paper's analysis protocol: Each sample was normalized by randomly selecting 1 million high-quality reads, each carrying a distinct molecular identifier. Instead of being binned into consensus sequences, reads that shared molecular identifiers were thrown out. MiTCR, with a Q25 quality threshold and the strictest error-elimination algorithm, was used for CDR3 identification, clonotype clustering and error correction. A nonparametric unseen species model with Euler transformation was used to estimate a lower bound on total TCR beta diversity. TCRdb reprocessing: public reads trimmed at Q25 with fastp, clones called with MiXCR, in-frame beta chains kept. Identical CDR3 protein sequences are pooled into one entry, listed with their most common genes and DNA. TCRdb's processing, not the study's, gives the V and J calls here. Within this sample are approximately 810,000 distinct CDR3 sequences, with 30% to 45% of them counted one time only. 10% to 15% of the sample rests with the top ten.

The clonotype originates from a man between 18 and 29 years old in good health. Sequences were obtained from blood.

The CDR3 protein sequence reads: CASSQRNQPQHF. The nucleotide sequence is TGTGCCAGCAGTCAGCGCAATCAGCCCCAGCATTTT. The V and J segments used are TRBV6-6 and TRBJ1-5; the D gene identity is not certain. The CDR3 has 12 amino acids, counting the end cysteine and phenylalanine. Kept here is only the CDR3 DNA, which spans 36 bases and is read in frame from base 1. CDR1 and CDR2 are read off the germline V gene (reference sequence) as MNHNY and SVGAGI. Between the V and J ends, shortened by 5 bases and 2 bases respectively, the junction contains 4 bases.